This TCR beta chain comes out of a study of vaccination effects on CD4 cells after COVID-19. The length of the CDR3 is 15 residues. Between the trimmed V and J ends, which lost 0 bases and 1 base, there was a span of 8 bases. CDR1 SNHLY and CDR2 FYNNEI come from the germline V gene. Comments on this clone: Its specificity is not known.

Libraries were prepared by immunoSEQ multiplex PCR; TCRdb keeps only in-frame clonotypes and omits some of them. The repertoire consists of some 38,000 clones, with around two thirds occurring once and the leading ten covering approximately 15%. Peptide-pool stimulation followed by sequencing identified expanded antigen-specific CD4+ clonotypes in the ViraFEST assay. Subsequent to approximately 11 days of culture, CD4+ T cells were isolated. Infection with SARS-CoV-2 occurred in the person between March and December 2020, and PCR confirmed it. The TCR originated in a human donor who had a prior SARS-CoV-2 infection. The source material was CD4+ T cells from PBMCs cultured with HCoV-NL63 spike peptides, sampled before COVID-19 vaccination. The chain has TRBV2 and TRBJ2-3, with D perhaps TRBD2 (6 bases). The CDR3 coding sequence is TGTGCCAGCAGTGAAGCCGGGACTGGCACAGATACGCAGTATTTT. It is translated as CASSEAGTGTDTQYF.